The 7 T cell receptor beta chains listed next were all sequenced from one sample in a study of cytomegalovirus exposure and HLA in healthy donors. A multiplex PCR was run with 60 Vbeta primers and 13 Jbeta primers. TCRdb's copy holds only in-frame clones and misses some; the assay was immunoSEQ multiplex PCR. The sample has 95,000 to 110,000 clones, 66% seen once. The sample consisted of PBMCs. The receptors shown here come from a woman aged 45-65 years in good health and CMV-seronegative.

This rearrangement joins TRBV28 to TRBJ1-3; perhaps TRBD1 as D (6 bases). Germline V gives CDR1 MDHEN, CDR2 SYDVKM. The CDR3 is 14 amino acids. V lost 4 bases to trimming and J lost 4 bases, with 11 bases between them. CDR3 nucleotide sequence: TGTGCCAGCAGTTCCGCAGGGGCGGGAAACACCATATATTTT. Translated: CASSSAGAGNTIYF.

The chain is built from TRBV7-2 and TRBJ2-5; 8 positions agree with TRBD1. The CDR3 covers 15 residues. Germline V gene lookup returns CDR1 SGHTA and CDR2 FQGNSA. The V and J ends lost 4 bases and 3 bases, in that order; junction bases with no gene match: 7. The CDR3 DNA reads TGTGCCAGCAGCTACACCAGGGGGCGCGAAGAGACCCAGTACTTC. It is translated as CASSYTRGREETQYF.

The chain uses TRBV4-2 and TRBJ1-1; D gene ambiguous. The CDR3 totals 14 residues. The V end lost 4 bases, the J end lost 7 bases, and 16 bases lay between the germline ends. Germline CDR1 reads LGHNA; CDR2 reads YNFKEQ. This CDR3 is CASSLSQEASEAFF. As DNA, the CDR3 is TGTGCCAGCAGCCTCTCCCAGGAGGCCAGTGAAGCTTTCTTT.

A note on this clone: A read error may produce the germline difference seen at one junction end. This chain joins TRBV13 and TRBJ2-5; D is uncertain. This CDR3 region has 13 residues. CDR1 and CDR2 (germline): PRHDT, FYEKMQ (reference sequence). Here the CDR3 reads CASSLGVPETQYF. The CDR3 DNA follows: TGTGCCAGCAGCCTAGGTGTTCCGGAGACCCAGTACTTC.

The CDR3, as DNA: TGTGCCAGCAGCCTTCAGGGCCATCCCCTCGACTACGAGCAGTACTTC. This translates into CASSLQGHPLDYEQYF. This sequence joins TRBV9 and TRBJ2-7; perhaps TRBD1 as D (5 bases). Germline V gene lookup returns CDR1 SGDLS and CDR2 YYNGEE. V shed 4 bases and J shed 3 bases, with 20 bases lying between them. The CDR3 length is 16 residues.

This sequence joins TRBV6-5 and TRBJ1-2; the match to TRBD1 covers 7 bases. The germline V gene has CDR1 MNHEY and CDR2 SVGAGI. The CDR3 is 15 amino acids. Trimming at V came to 6 bases and at J to 12 bases, leaving 19 bases not matched to a gene. The CDR3 bases are TGTGCCAGCAGGGATACTCCTTGGGCAGGGGGAGTAGACACCTTC. The encoded protein is CASRDTPWAGGVDTF.

The V call is TRBV4-2, the J call TRBJ2-1, with a weak D call TRBD2 (7 bases). Per germline, CDR1 LGHNA and CDR2 YNFKEQ. The CDR3 extends over 17 amino acids. V was trimmed by 4 bases and J by 5 bases, leaving 21 bases between them. CDR3 region: CASSPNLAEGVHNEQFF. CDR3 sequence (DNA): TGTGCCAGCAGCCCGAATCTAGCGGAGGGGGTCCACAATGAGCAGTTCTTC.